This is a list of T cell receptor beta chains from one sample in a study of lymphopenia after photon versus proton radiotherapy. Profiled with immunoSEQ multiplex PCR; TCRdb holds only in-frame clones, not every one. The sample gives some 42,000 clones, over 75% of which show up once; over 20% is in the top ten. This sample comprised peripheral blood, obtained from a patient treated with proton-based radiotherapy. Source of these receptors: a woman aged 70 to 79 with pancreatic cancer. Both conserved end residues are part of each CDR3. The D gene is left open where the match is weak. Only some rows state a clone size, as once, few, many or a class for expanded clones.

>TRBV6-5|NA|TRBJ1-1|NA
CASNHRFVVTEAFF
TGTGCCAGTAACCACAGATTTGTGGTAACTGAAGCTTTCTTT
>TRBV19|TRBD2|TRBJ2-5|NA
CASTSGRADETQYF
TGTGCCAGCACTAGCGGGAGGGCCGATGAGACCCAGTACTTC
>TRBV5-1|NA|TRBJ1-2|NA
CASSLIQGSHYGYTF
TGCGCCAGCAGCTTAATCCAGGGATCGCACTATGGCTACACCTTC
>TRBV10-3|NA|TRBJ2-3|NA
CAIAKEGGTDTQYF
TGTGCCATCGCGAAGGAGGGTGGGACAGATACGCAGTATTTT
>TRBV9|NA|TRBJ2-1|NA
CASSPGGALRASNEQFF
TGTGCCAGCAGCCCAGGGGGGGCGTTGAGGGCCTCCAATGAGCAGTTCTTC
>TRBV9|NA|TRBJ2-7|NA
CASSVAPLSSEQYF
TGTGCCAGCAGCGTAGCCCCTCTTAGCTCCGAGCAGTACTTC
>TRBV7-2|TRBD1|TRBJ2-7|NA
CASRGQVLSYEQYF
TGTGCCAGCAGGGGACAGGTTCTATCCTACGAGCAGTACTTC
>TRBV19|NA|TRBJ1-2|NA
CASSISPGQNYGYTF
TGTGCCAGTAGTATATCGCCGGGCCAAAACTATGGCTACACCTTC
>TRBV27|TRBD2|TRBJ2-4|NA
CASSYTGLAGLNIQYF
TGTGCCAGCAGTTATACGGGACTAGCGGGATTGAACATTCAGTACTTC
>TRBV9|NA|TRBJ2-1|few
CASSPRPESEQFF
TGTGCCAGCAGCCCCCGCCCCGAATCTGAGCAGTTCTTC
>TRBV20-1|NA|TRBJ2-5|NA
CSSGQETQYF
TGCAGTAGCGGCCAAGAGACCCAGTACTTC
>TRBV18|NA|TRBJ1-3|NA
CASSTMRASGNTIYF
TGTGCCAGCTCAACGATGAGGGCCTCTGGAAACACCATATATTTT
>TRBV18|TRBD1|TRBJ1-1|NA
CASSGQGVETEAFF
TGTGCCAGCTCAGGACAGGGTGTAGAAACTGAAGCTTTCTTT
>TRBV28|TRBD2|TRBJ2-7|NA
CASSSPIFKAGEQYF
TGTGCCAGCAGTTCGCCAATTTTTAAAGCGGGGGAGCAGTACTTC
>TRBV7-9|NA|TRBJ2-7|NA
CASTPGAGESYEQYF
TGTGCCAGCACCCCGGGGGCCGGAGAGTCCTACGAGCAGTACTTC
>TRBV11-2|NA|TRBJ1-1|NA
CASSFGIMGSEAFF
TGTGCCAGCAGCTTTGGAATTATGGGGTCTGAAGCTTTCTTT
>TRBV30|TRBD1|TRBJ1-5|NA
CAWSATGGLYSNQPQHF
TGTGCCTGGAGTGCGACAGGGGGATTATATAGCAATCAGCCCCAGCATTTT
>TRBV5-4|TRBD2|TRBJ2-1|NA
CASSPPLAGSHEQFF
TGTGCCAGCAGCCCCCCCCTAGCGGGATCCCATGAGCAGTTCTTC
>TRBV15|NA|TRBJ2-4|NA
CATSREQGTKNIQYF
TGTGCCACCAGCAGAGAGCAAGGGACCAAAAACATTCAGTACTTC
>TRBV28|TRBD2|TRBJ2-4|NA
CASTYLAGGMKNIQYF
TGTGCCAGCACTTACCTAGCGGGAGGGATGAAAAACATTCAGTACTTC
>TRBV19|NA|TRBJ2-7|NA
CASSPNTGTASYEQYF
TGTGCCAGTAGTCCGAACACCGGGACGGCAAGCTACGAGCAGTACTTC
>TRBV19|NA|TRBJ1-2|NA
CASSRSAALYGYTF
TGTGCCAGTAGTAGATCGGCCGCGCTCTATGGCTACACCTTC
>TRBV18|NA|TRBJ2-5|NA
CASSPPGQEETQYF
TGTGCCAGCTCACCACCGGGCCAAGAGGAAACCCAGTACTTC
>TRBV19|NA|TRBJ2-3|NA
CASSKSTDTQYF
TGTGCCAGTAGTAAAAGCACAGATACGCAGTATTTT
>TRBV7-2|NA|TRBJ1-5|NA
CASSFKTGQPQHF
TGTGCCAGCAGCTTTAAAACGGGTCAGCCCCAGCATTTT
>TRBV11-2|TRBD2|TRBJ2-1|NA
CASNHLGTTHEQFF
TGTGCCAGCAACCACCTCGGGACTACCCATGAGCAGTTCTTC
>TRBV4-3|NA|TRBJ2-6|NA
CASSQDPGRGVSGANVLTF
TGCGCCAGCAGCCAAGATCCAGGGAGGGGGGTTTCTGGGGCCAACGTCCTGACTTTC
>TRBV4-3|TRBD2|TRBJ2-2|NA
CASSQESLAGGIANTGELFF
TGCGCCAGCAGCCAAGAATCTCTAGCGGGCGGGATAGCGAACACCGGGGAGCTGTTTTTT
>TRBV5-1|TRBD2|TRBJ2-5|NA
CASSLGGTRQETQYF
TGCGCCAGCAGCTTGGGAGGGACTAGACAAGAGACCCAGTACTTC
>TRBV27|NA|TRBJ2-7|NA
CASSRDTSYEQYF
TGTGCCAGCTCCAGGGACACCTCCTACGAGCAGTACTTC
>TRBV6-6|NA|TRBJ2-1|NA
CAGREALASGEQFF
TGTGCCGGAAGGGAAGCCCTAGCCAGCGGTGAGCAGTTCTTC
>TRBV30|NA|TRBJ2-7|NA
CAWTGILGYEQYF
TGTGCCTGGACGGGGATCCTCGGCTACGAGCAGTACTTC
>TRBV7-2|TRBD2|TRBJ2-7|NA
CASSSGLAGGASVQYF
TGTGCCAGCAGCTCCGGACTAGCGGGAGGAGCTTCGGTGCAGTACTTC
>TRBV7-3|NA|TRBJ1-6|NA
CASSTNGNSPLHF
TGTGCCAGCAGCACAAACGGGAATTCACCCCTCCACTTT
>TRBV4-3|NA|TRBJ1-3|NA
CASSQDRTPPGGNTIYF
TGCGCCAGCAGCCAAGATCGGACCCCTCCTGGGGGAAACACCATATATTTT
>TRBV5-1|NA|TRBJ2-6|once
CASSLDSGGANVLTF
TGCGCCAGCAGCTTGGATTCCGGGGGGGCCAACGTCCTGACTTTC
>TRBV11-3|NA|TRBJ2-7|few
CASSLGGPEQYF
TGTGCCAGCAGCTTAGGAGGTCCCGAGCAGTACTTC
>TRBV11-3|NA|TRBJ1-5|NA
CASSLLGKEAGQPQHF
TGTGCCAGCAGCTTATTAGGGAAGGAAGCGGGGCAGCCCCAGCATTTT
>TRBV4-3|NA|TRBJ2-7|NA
CASSQQTRPTYEQYF
TGCGCCAGCAGCCAGCAGACAAGACCCACCTACGAGCAGTACTTC
>TRBV19|NA|TRBJ2-7|NA
CASSAPEIGTYEQYF
TGTGCCAGTAGTGCACCGGAGATCGGAACTTACGAGCAGTACTTC
>TRBV30|NA|TRBJ1-1|NA
CAWSPRTPMNTEAFF
TGTGCCTGGAGCCCCCGGACACCGATGAACACTGAAGCTTTCTTT
>TRBV6-5|TRBD1|TRBJ2-7|NA
CASSYRDSRYEQYF
TGTGCCAGCAGTTACCGGGACAGCCGATACGAGCAGTACTTC
>TRBV28|TRBD1|TRBJ2-7|few
CASSAGTGHDEQYF
TGTGCCAGCAGTGCCGGGACAGGGCACGACGAGCAGTACTTC
>TRBV11-2|NA|TRBJ2-7|NA
CASSLGGSGEQYF
TGTGCCAGCAGCTTAGGTGGGTCAGGCGAGCAGTACTTC
>TRBV7-3|NA|TRBJ1-4|NA
CASSVGAGAEKLFF
TGTGCCAGCAGCGTTGGGGCAGGGGCCGAAAAACTGTTTTTT
>TRBV29-1|TRBD2|TRBJ2-7|NA
CSVVPPSSGTAYEQYF
TGCAGCGTTGTCCCCCCGTCTAGCGGGACGGCGTACGAGCAGTACTTC
>TRBV13|TRBD2|TRBJ2-7|NA
CASKVTSGSGGSYEQYF
TGTGCCAGCAAAGTGACTAGCGGGAGTGGGGGGTCCTACGAGCAGTACTTC
>TRBV15|NA|TRBJ2-5|NA
CATSRDINRETQYF
TGTGCCACCAGCAGAGACATTAACAGGGAGACCCAGTACTTC
>TRBV7-9|NA|TRBJ1-2|NA
CASSSSRGYTF
TGTGCCAGCAGCTCCTCCCGGGGCTACACCTTC
>TRBV7-2|TRBD1|TRBJ1-2|NA
CASSRSGTGSRVLF
TGTGCCAGCAGCCGTTCCGGGACAGGTTCCAGGGTCCTCTTC